This T cell receptor (beta chain) was captured by sequencing in a study of PD-1 blockade in classical Hodgkin lymphoma. Whole-study results and caveats: Newly diagnosed patients were said to have less baseline TCR diversity than healthy donors did. What drove the repertoire differences, possibly disease activity or prior therapy, has not been defined.

Time point described: newly diagnosed, previously untreated cHL patient sample. Investigators obtained CD8+ T cells from thawed PBMCs by magnetic negative selection. TCRdb keeps only in-frame clones here, not all; method: immunoSEQ multiplex PCR. The data hold about 21,000 clones, with about 86% observed a single time. The CDR3 contains 14 residues. The germline V gene encodes CDR1 MNHEY and CDR2 SVGAGI. With 0 bases removed from V and 6 bases from J, the gap between germline ends came to 11 bases. Comment on this clone: The antigen remains undetermined.

The TCR originated in a human donor with classical Hodgkin lymphoma. Material: CD8+ T cells from blood. V and J are TRBV6-5 and TRBJ1-2; D is uncertain. CDR3: CASSYSESSDGYTF. The DNA for the CDR3 is TGTGCCAGCAGTTACTCGGAGAGCTCTGATGGCTACACCTTC.